This passage covers 25 T cell receptor beta chains from one sample sequenced in a study of tumor and adjacent non-tumor tissue in lung cancer. The library came from three nested PCR rounds adapted from ARM-PCR protocols. TCRdb fed the multiplex PCR reads into MiXCR, producing one record per CDR3 protein. The table records 50,000 to 60,000 distinct CDR3 sequences, 74% of them present only once. RNA was extracted from bulk tissue without any cell sorting. The normal lung tissue was taken more than 3 cm from the tumor edge. Sequenced material: distant non-tumor lung tissue. These receptor sequences come from a woman aged 55-69 years with non-small cell lung cancer.

As regards this clonotype: At one end, the junction sequence differs from germline, possibly due to a read error. V is TRBV11-2 and J is TRBJ2-3; the D is unclear. In germline, CDR1 is SGHAT, CDR2 FQNNGV. CDR3 size: 15 residues. The CDR3 protein is CVSSATVTATDTQYF. The CDR3 bases are TGTGTCAGCAGCGCCACTGTGACGGCCACAGATACGCAGTATTTT.

In regard to this clonotype: Given a much more abundant clone one base away, this may be a read error. The genes are TRBV28 and TRBJ1-1; 7 bases agree with TRBD1. Losses at the gene ends were 8 bases for V and 2 bases for J; bases not matched to a gene: 5. Germline-derived CDR1 and CDR2 are MDHEN and SYDVKM. The CDR3 totals 13 residues. The CDR3, as DNA: TGTGCCAGCTCGACAGGGCATAACACTGAAGCTTTCTTT. Protein product: CASSTGHNTEAFF.

About this clonotype itself: The germline gene is not matched at one end of the junction; a read error may be the cause. This CDR3 is CGARAHMNSDQFF. For the CDR3, the DNA is TGCGGTGCTAGAGCTCATATGAACAGTGACCAGTTCTTC. The chain recombines TRBV20-1 with TRBJ2-1; D gene uncertain. This CDR3 spans 13 amino acids. The V gene's germline CDR1 is DFQATT and CDR2 SNEGSKA (reference sequence).

This clonotype was seen once. A read error is likely, as this CDR3 ends without the conserved phenylalanine or tryptophan. CDR3 in amino acids: CASSEWAGAAETQYI. CDR3 DNA sequence: TGTGCCAGCAGTGAATGGGCGGGGGCGGCAGAGACCCAGTACATC. The V gene is TRBV6-1, the J gene TRBJ2-5, with D possibly TRBD2 on 7 matching bases. The V gene lost 2 bases and the J gene lost 4 bases, with 14 bases spanning the gap. Germline-derived CDR1 and CDR2 are MNHNS and SASEGT. The CDR3 is made up of 15 amino acids.

This clonotype is termed medium-sized. The chain recombines TRBV20-1 with TRBJ2-5; 9 nucleotides agree with TRBD1. Germline assignment: CDR1 DFQATT and CDR2 SNEGSKA (reference sequence). The length of the CDR3 is 13 residues. The CDR3 coding sequence is TGCACCCTCACACAGGGGGCGGTGGAGACCCAGTACTTC. The encoded protein is CTLTQGAVETQYF.

Comments on this clonotype: At one of its ends the junction is not consistent with the germline gene, which may arise from a read error. This chain connects TRBV12-3 or TRBV12-4 to TRBJ2-7; a possible D gene is TRBD2 (7 bases). The CDR3 spans 13 residues. The CDR3 reads CASLRGGSYKHYF. CDR3 nucleotides: TGTGCCAGCCTTAGGGGGGGATCCTACAAGCACTACTTC.

For this clonotype: Relative to the germline gene, one junction end is altered; a read error may explain this. The chain carries TRBV12-3 or TRBV12-4 and TRBJ2-2; D uncertain. The CDR3 length is 14 residues. CDR3 protein: CASCLRHNTRELFF. Here the CDR3 DNA reads TGTGCCAGCTGTTTGAGGCACAACACCCGGGAGCTGTTTTTT.

This clonotype was seen only a few times. A read error may explain this, as a much larger clone is one base away. The chain couples TRBV11-2 to TRBJ1-2; no clear D gene. Germline assignment: CDR1 SGHAT and CDR2 FQNNGV. The CDR3 runs 13 residues. In DNA, the CDR3 is TGTGCCAGCAGCTTAATAGAGCTGGGTGGCTGCACCTTC. This codes for CASSLIELGGCTF. Combining the CDR3 with reference TRBV11-2 and TRBJ1-2 gives the whole variable domain EAGVAQSPRYKIIEKRQSVAFWCNPISGHATLYWYQQILGQGPKLLIQFQNNGVVDDSQLPKDRFSAERLKGVDSTLKIQPAKLEDSAVYLCASSLIELGGCTFGSGTRLTVV.

This chain joins TRBV4-3 and TRBJ1-5; TRBD1 is a possible D gene (6 bases). CDR3 length equals 15 residues. Per the germline V gene, CDR1 is LGHNA and CDR2 is YSLEER. V lost 5 bases, J lost 1 base, and 12 bases lay in between. The CDR3, as DNA: TGCGCCAGCAGCTATGGGACATTAAGCAATCAGCCCCAGCATTTT. It specifies CASSYGTLSNQPQHF.

Note on this clonotype: Germline is not matched at one junction end, which may reflect a read error. The CDR3 DNA reads as TGTGCCAGCAGTAACGATGTCCAAGACATTGAGTACTTC. Translating it yields CASSNDVQDIEYF. The chain employs TRBV6-2 or TRBV6-3 and TRBJ2-4; no reliable D call. The CDR3 sequence is 13 residues long. Germline V lookup: CDR1 MNHEY, CDR2 SVGEGT.

In its sample, this clonotype ranks as medium-sized. The chain couples TRBV11-1 to TRBJ1-1; D is possibly TRBD1 (6 bases). This CDR3 spans 13 amino acids. Germline V gives CDR1 SGHAT, CDR2 FQDESV (reference sequence). V shed 5 bases and J shed 12 bases, with 19 bases lying between them. The CDR3 protein is CASSLFSDSLTFF. In DNA form, the CDR3 reads TGTGCCAGCAGCCTATTCTCGGACAGCCTAACTTTCTTT.

On this clonotype: One end of the junction is discordant with germline, which a read error may explain. The rearrangement uses TRBV4-3 and TRBJ2-6; possible D gene TRBD1, 6 bases. CDR3 length: 16 residues. Per germline, CDR1 LGHNA and CDR2 YSLEER. For the CDR3, the DNA is TGCGCCAGCAGCCATCTACAGGCTGATGGGGGCAACGTTCTGACTTTC. Amino acid sequence: CASSHLQADGGNVLTF.

Points on this clonotype: One junction end does not reproduce the germline sequence, and a read error may be involved. The V call is TRBV4-3, the J call TRBJ2-7; perhaps D is TRBD1 or TRBD2 (5 bases each). This CDR3 is built from 14 residues. The germline V gene has CDR1 LGHNA and CDR2 YSLEER. The CDR3 spells CASNQARIGTEQYF. CDR3 sequence (DNA): TGCGCCAGTAACCAAGCGAGGATAGGGACGGAGCAATACTTC.

For this clonotype: This sequence may be a read error, since a much larger clone differs from it by one base. This chain joins TRBV28 and TRBJ1-5; TRBD1 agrees at 8 bases. CDR1 and CDR2 from the germline V gene are MDHEN and SYDVKM. The CDR3 sequence is 15 residues long. V lost 7 bases, J lost 9 bases, and 14 bases stayed unmatched. The CDR3 DNA reads as TGTGCCAGCACTACCGGGACAGGACCTCACGTGCCCCAGCATTTT. Its protein product is CASTTGTGPHVPQHF. The variable domain in full, with the rest retrieved from reference TRBV28 and TRBJ1-5, is DVKVTQSSRYLVKRTGEKVFLECVQDMDHENMFWYRQDPGLGLRLIYFSYDVKMKEKGDIPEGYSVSREKKERFSLILESASTNQTSMYLCASTTGTGPHVPQHFGDGTRLSIL.

Worth noting for this clonotype: As the CDR3 is not closed by the conserved phenylalanine or tryptophan, this likely results from a read error. The V and J genes are TRBV4-1 and TRBJ2-1, with 11 bases matching TRBD2. Germline V CDR1 and CDR2: MGHRA, YSYEKL. This CDR3 has 16 amino acids. The CDR3 region is CARSQAASGGPNEQFL. For the CDR3, the DNA is TGCGCCAGAAGCCAAGCGGCTAGCGGGGGGCCCAATGAGCAGTTCTTG.

As regards this clonotype: The junction shows a germline mismatch at one end, possibly a read error. This chain joins TRBV6-2 or TRBV6-3 and TRBJ2-1; weak D call: TRBD1 (5 bases). Germline CDR1 is MNHEY and CDR2 is SVGEGT. The CDR3 runs to 16 residues. The CDR3, as DNA: TGTGCCAGCAACGGCGAGACATGGGGTATGGACAATGAACAGTTTTTC. This codes for CASNGETWGMDNEQFF.

Only a few counts were recorded for this clonotype. This chain links TRBV6-2 or TRBV6-3 with TRBJ2-3; maybe TRBD2 (5 bases). The CDR3 has 17 amino acids. CDR1 is MNHEY, CDR2 SVGEGT, per germline. V was pared by 4 bases and J by 5 bases, with 22 bases between. CDR3 nucleotides: TGTGCCAGCAGTTTGCGTGGAGAGACCTCCGGGAAAGATACGCAGTATTTT. This translates into CASSLRGETSGKDTQYF.

With regard to this clonotype: Sequence at one end of the junction differs from germline and may be a read error. This chain connects TRBV6-6 to TRBJ2-7, with TRBD1 matching 8 bases. This CDR3 spans 15 amino acids. Germline V gene lookup returns CDR1 MNHNY and CDR2 SVGAGI (reference sequence). CDR3 DNA: TGTGCCAGCATCAACTCCAGGACAGGGACATACGAGCACTACTTC. Protein sequence: CASINSRTGTYEHYF.

About this clonotype: A much larger clone differs by one base, so this may be a read error. The chain has TRBV20-1 and TRBJ1-2; D not resolved. Germline lookup yields CDR1 DFQATT and CDR2 SNEGSKA (reference sequence). Trimming cost V 1 base and J 7 bases, with 19 bases left between them. There are 15 residues in the CDR3. The CDR3 sequence is CSARGVSESVRGYTF. The CDR3 nucleotides read TGCAGTGCTAGAGGGGTCTCCGAGTCGGTCCGTGGCTACACCTTC.

This clonotype was counted at least ten times. This chain joins TRBV6-2 or TRBV6-3 and TRBJ1-1; no clear D gene. V was trimmed by 2 bases and J by 1 base, leaving 11 bases between them. CDR3 size: 15 residues. Germline CDR1 is MNHEY and CDR2 is SVGEGT. The CDR3 sequence is CASSYGRATNTEAFF. The DNA of the CDR3 is TGTGCCAGCAGTTACGGGCGGGCTACGAACACTGAAGCTTTCTTT.

The CDR3 protein is CASSPAGSGGYGYTF. For the CDR3, the DNA is TGCGCCAGCAGCCCGGCAGGGTCTGGAGGCTATGGCTACACCTTC. This chain connects TRBV4-1 to TRBJ1-2, with TRBD1 as a possible D gene (5 bases). The germline V and J ends were trimmed by 4 bases and 4 bases, with 16 bases remaining between them. The CDR3 is 15 residues long. CDR1 and CDR2 (germline): MGHRA, YSYEKL.

Notes on this clonotype: One end of the junction varies from germline; a read error may be responsible. The CDR3 coding sequence is TGTGCCAGCAGCTTAGATTGCATGGCGGAATTTCGTCATAGCAATCAGCCCGAGCATTTT. Protein: CASSLDCMAEFRHSNQPEHF. The chain has TRBV11-3 and TRBJ1-5; no clear D. CDR3 length: 20 amino acids. Germline CDR1 SGHNT, CDR2 YENEEA.

V usage is TRBV7-2 and J usage is TRBJ2-7; tentatively, D is TRBD1 (6 bases). The V end lost 5 bases, the J end lost 12 bases, and 26 bases lay between the germline ends. The V gene's germline CDR1 is SGHTA and CDR2 FQGNSA. The CDR3 extends over 15 amino acids. The CDR3 region is CASSEGAGVNYERYF. CDR3 nucleotides: TGTGCCAGCAGCGAAGGAGCAGGGGTTAACTACGAACGGTACTTC.

Ten or more counts support this clonotype. This sequence joins TRBV14 and TRBJ1-4; D not certain. Germline CDR1 reads SGHDN; CDR2 reads FVKESK. V lost 1 base, J lost 7 bases, and 13 bases lay in between. The CDR3 has 15 residues. CDR3 protein: CASSQGTQIREKLFF. CDR3 bases: TGTGCCAGCAGCCAAGGGACCCAGATTCGTGAAAAACTGTTTTTT.

A remark on this clonotype: Mismatch with germline at one junction end may stem from a read error. The chain couples TRBV12-3 or TRBV12-4 to TRBJ2-6; D perhaps matches TRBD1 (6 bases). The length of the CDR3 is 16 residues. CDR3 nucleotide sequence: TGTGCCAGCGCCGGGGACATACACTCTGGGGCCAACGTCCTGACCTTC. Protein sequence: CASAGDIHSGANVLTF.